This TCR beta chain was identified in a study of T-cell reconstitution after alpha-beta-depleted transplantation in children. Study observations and caveats: Roughly two months post-transplant, alpha-beta T cells reportedly originated from several hundred graft clones that had expanded. Several patients had high TCRbeta diversity at day 60; it came from surviving recipient T cells and thymic progenitors.

Using unique molecular identifiers, the investigators prepared the TCRbeta library. TCRdb ran MiXCR on the PCR reads and lists one entry per CDR3 protein. The sample shows 250,000 or so distinct CDR3 sequences, less than 9% of them seen only once. CDR1 and CDR2 from the germline V gene are MGHRA and YSYEKL. V dropped 0 bases and J dropped 1; count of bases not matched to a gene: 5. The CDR3 consists of 17 residues. In its sample, this clonotype was seen many times. Antigen specificity is unknown. The rearrangement joins TRBV4-1 to TRBJ2-2, with 7 bases identical to TRBD1. Sequencing was performed on PBMCs, mostly from graft donor cells, taken 180 days after TCRalphabeta/CD19-depleted stem cell transplant. The TCR originated in a male patient between 10 and 17 years old who had a stem cell transplant for acute lymphoblastic leukemia, so the T cells may come from the graft donor. The DNA for the CDR3 is TGCGCCAGCAGCCAAGAGAGCAGGGGGAGGAACACCGGGGAGCTGTTTTTT. Translated: CASSQESRGRNTGELFF.